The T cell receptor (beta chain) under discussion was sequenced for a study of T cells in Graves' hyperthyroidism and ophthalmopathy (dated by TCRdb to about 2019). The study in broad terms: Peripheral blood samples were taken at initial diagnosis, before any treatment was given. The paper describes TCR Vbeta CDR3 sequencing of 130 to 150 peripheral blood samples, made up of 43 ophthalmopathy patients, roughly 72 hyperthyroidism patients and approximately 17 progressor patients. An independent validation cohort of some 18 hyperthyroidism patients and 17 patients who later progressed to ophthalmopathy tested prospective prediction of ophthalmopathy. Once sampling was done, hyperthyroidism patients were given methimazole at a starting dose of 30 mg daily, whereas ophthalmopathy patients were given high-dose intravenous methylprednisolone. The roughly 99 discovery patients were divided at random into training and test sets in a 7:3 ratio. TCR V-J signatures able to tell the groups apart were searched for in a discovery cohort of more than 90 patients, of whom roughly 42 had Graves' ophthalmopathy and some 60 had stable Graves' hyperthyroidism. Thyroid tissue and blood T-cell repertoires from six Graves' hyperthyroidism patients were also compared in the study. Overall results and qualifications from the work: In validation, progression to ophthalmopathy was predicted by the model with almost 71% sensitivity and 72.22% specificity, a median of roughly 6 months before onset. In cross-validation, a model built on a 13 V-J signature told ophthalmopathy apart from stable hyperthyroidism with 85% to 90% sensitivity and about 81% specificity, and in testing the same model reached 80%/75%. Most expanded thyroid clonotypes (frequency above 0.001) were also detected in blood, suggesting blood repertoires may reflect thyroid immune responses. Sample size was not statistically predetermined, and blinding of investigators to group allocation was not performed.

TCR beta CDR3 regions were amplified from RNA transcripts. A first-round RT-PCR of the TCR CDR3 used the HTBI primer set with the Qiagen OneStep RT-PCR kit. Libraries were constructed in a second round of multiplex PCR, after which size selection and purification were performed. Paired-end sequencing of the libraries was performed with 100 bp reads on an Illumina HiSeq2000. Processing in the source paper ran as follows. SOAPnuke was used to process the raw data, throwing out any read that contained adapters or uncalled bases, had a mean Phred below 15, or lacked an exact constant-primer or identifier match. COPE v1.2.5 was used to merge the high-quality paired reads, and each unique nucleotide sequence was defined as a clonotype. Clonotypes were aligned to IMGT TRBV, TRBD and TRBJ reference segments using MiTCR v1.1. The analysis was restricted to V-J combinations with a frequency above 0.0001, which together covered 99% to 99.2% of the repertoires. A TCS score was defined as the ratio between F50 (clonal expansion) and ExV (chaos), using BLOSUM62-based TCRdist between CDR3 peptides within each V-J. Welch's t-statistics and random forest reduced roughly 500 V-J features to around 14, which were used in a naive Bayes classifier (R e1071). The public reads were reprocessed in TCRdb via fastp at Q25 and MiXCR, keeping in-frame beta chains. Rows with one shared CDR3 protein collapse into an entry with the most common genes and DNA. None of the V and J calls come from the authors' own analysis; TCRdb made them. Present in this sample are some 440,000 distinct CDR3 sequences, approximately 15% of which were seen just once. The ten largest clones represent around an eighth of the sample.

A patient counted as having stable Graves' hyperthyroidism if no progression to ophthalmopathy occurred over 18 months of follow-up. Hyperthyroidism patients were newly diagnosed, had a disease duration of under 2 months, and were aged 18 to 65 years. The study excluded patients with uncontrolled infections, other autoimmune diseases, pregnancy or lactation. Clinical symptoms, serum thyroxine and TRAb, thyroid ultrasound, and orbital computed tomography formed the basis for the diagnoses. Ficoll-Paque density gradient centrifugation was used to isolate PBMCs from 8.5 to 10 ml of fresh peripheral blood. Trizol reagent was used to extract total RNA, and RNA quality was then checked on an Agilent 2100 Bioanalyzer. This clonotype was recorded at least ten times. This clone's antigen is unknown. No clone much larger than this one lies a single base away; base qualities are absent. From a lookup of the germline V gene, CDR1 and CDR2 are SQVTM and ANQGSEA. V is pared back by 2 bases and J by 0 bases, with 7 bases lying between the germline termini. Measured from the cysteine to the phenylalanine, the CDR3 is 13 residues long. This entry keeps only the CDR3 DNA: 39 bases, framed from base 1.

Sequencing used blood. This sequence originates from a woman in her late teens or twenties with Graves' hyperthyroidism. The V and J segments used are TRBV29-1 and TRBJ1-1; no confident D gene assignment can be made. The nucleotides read TGCAGCGTTGAAAAGGGCATGAACACTGAAGCTTTCTTT. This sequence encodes CSVEKGMNTEAFF. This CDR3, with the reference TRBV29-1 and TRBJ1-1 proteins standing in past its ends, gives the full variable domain SAVISQKPSRDICQRGTSLTIQCQVDSQVTMMFWYRQQPGQSLTLIATANQGSEATYESGFVIDKFPISRPNLTFSTLTVSNMSPEDSSIYLCSVEKGMNTEAFFGQGTRLTVV.